The 24 T cell receptor beta chains below were found in one sample sequenced in a study of tumor-infiltrating lymphocytes in localized non-small cell lung cancer. The assay was immunoSEQ multiplex PCR, and TCRdb's table has in-frame clones only and misses some. The data hold over 7,500 clones, with around 72% observed a single time. The sequencing input was lung tumor tissue. The receptors stem from a human donor with non-small cell lung cancer.

The V and J genes are TRBV30 and TRBJ2-5; maybe TRBD1 (5 bases). Trimming removed 3 bases from V and 6 bases from J, with 14 bases in between. The germline V gene encodes CDR1 GTSNPN and CDR2 SVGIG (reference sequence). This CDR3 is built from 13 residues. CDR3 in amino acids: CAWRNQGVQTQYF. In nucleotides, the CDR3 is TGTGCCTGGAGAAATCAGGGTGTCCAGACCCAGTACTTC.

The chain combines TRBV9 with TRBJ2-1; TRBD2 matches 10 bases. Per the germline V gene, CDR1 is SGDLS and CDR2 is YYNGEE. J gave up 4 bases and V 4 bases, and 5 bases lay outside the gene matches. This CDR3 is 15 amino acids long. The CDR3 sequence: CASSPGLADYNEQFF. Written as DNA, the CDR3 is TGTGCCAGCAGCCCTGGACTAGCGGATTACAATGAGCAGTTCTTC. The whole variable domain, remainder taken from reference TRBV9 and TRBJ2-1, is DSGVTQTPKHLITATGQRVTLRCSPRSGDLSVYWYQQSLDQGLQFLIQYYNGEERAKGNILERFSAQQFPDLHSELNLSSLELGDSALYFCASSPGLADYNEQFFGPGTRLTVL.

The rearrangement links TRBV2 to TRBJ1-1, with D hard to call. Between the trimmed V and J ends, which lost 5 bases and 4 bases, there was a span of 14 bases. Germline loops: CDR1 SNHLY, CDR2 FYNNEI. The CDR3 sequence is 14 residues long. This CDR3 is CASSLVRQSTEAFF. CDR3 nucleotide sequence: TGTGCCAGCAGTCTGGTCCGCCAGAGCACTGAAGCTTTCTTT.

In this sample, this clone turned up a few times. The J gene is TRBJ2-7, the V gene TRBV11-2; weak D call: TRBD1 (6 bases). V was cut by 1 base and J by 2 bases, with 12 bases left in between. CDR1 is SGHAT, CDR2 FQNNGV, per germline. The CDR3 totals 15 residues. As DNA, the CDR3 is TGTGCCAGCAGCTTAGTAGACAGGCTGACCTACGAGCAGTACTTC. It codes for CASSLVDRLTYEQYF.

The chain employs TRBV5-1 and TRBJ2-7, with 11 bases matching TRBD2. V was clipped by 0 bases and J by 2 bases; unmatched bases: 4. Germline-derived CDR1 and CDR2 are SGHRS and YFSETQ. The CDR3 has 16 amino acids. The CDR3 sequence: CASSLGGTSGAYEQYF. In DNA form, the CDR3 reads TGCGCCAGCAGCTTGGGGGGGACTAGCGGTGCCTACGAGCAGTACTTC. Full variable domain (remainder filled in from reference TRBV5-1 and TRBJ2-7): KAGVTQTPRYLIKTRGQQVTLSCSPISGHRSVSWYQQTPGQGLQFLFEYFSETQRNKGNFPGRFSGRQFSNSRSEMNVSTLELGDSALYLCASSLGGTSGAYEQYFGPGTRLTVT.

The J gene is TRBJ2-3, the V gene TRBV5-1; 11 bases line up with TRBD2. Trimming at V came to 1 base and at J to 2 bases, leaving 3 bases not matched to a gene. Germline V gene lookup returns CDR1 SGHRS and CDR2 YFSETQ. The CDR3 runs to 16 residues. CDR3 in DNA: TGCGCCAGCAGCTTGTTAGCGGGGGGGGACACAGATACGCAGTATTTT. Translated, it gives CASSLLAGGDTDTQYF.

The gene calls are TRBV6-1 and TRBJ2-5; D perhaps matches TRBD1 (6 bases). Between the trimmed V and J ends, which lost 5 bases and 4 bases, there was a span of 11 bases. This CDR3 spans 13 amino acids. CDR1 MNHNS and CDR2 SASEGT come from the germline V gene. CDR3 residues: CASSRIGGETQYF. In nucleotides, the CDR3 is TGTGCCAGCAGTCGAATAGGGGGAGAGACCCAGTACTTC.

The chain has TRBV5-1 and TRBJ2-3, with D unresolved. Germline V CDR1 and CDR2: SGHRS, YFSETQ. CDR3 size: 15 residues. With 0 bases removed from V and 1 base from J, the gap between germline ends came to 9 bases. The CDR3, as DNA: TGCGCCAGCAGCTTGGTTGCAATACGCACAGATACGCAGTATTTT. Its protein is CASSLVAIRTDTQYF.

This chain uses TRBV7-3 with TRBJ1-5; unclear D gene. Germline-derived CDR1 and CDR2 are SGHTA and FQGTGA. The CDR3 runs to 13 residues. V lost 3 bases and J 5 bases, leaving 8 bases between the germline ends. The CDR3 nucleotides are TGTGCCAGCAGCTTCGATCTGTATCAGCCCCAGCATTTT. This translates into CASSFDLYQPQHF.

This clone was seen only once. The chain has TRBV4-2 and TRBJ1-1; no definite D call. Trimming left V 3 bases short and J 0 bases short, with 8 bases between. Germline V gene sequence: CDR1 LGHNA, CDR2 YNFKEQ. CDR3 length: 14 amino acids. In DNA form, the CDR3 reads TGTGCCAGCAGCCAGGGTAGCCTGAACACTGAAGCTTTCTTT. The encoded protein is CASSQGSLNTEAFF.

The CDR3: CASTPSFSGGAYNEQFF. CDR3 coding DNA: TGTGCCAGCACTCCCTCCTTTAGCGGGGGGGCCTACAATGAGCAGTTCTTC. This chain connects TRBV7-8 to TRBJ2-1; 11 nucleotides align to TRBD2. The CDR3 runs 17 residues. V was pared by 7 bases and J by 2 bases, with 10 bases of the junction left unmatched. CDR1 is SGHVS, CDR2 FQNEAQ, per germline.

V and J are TRBV30 and TRBJ1-5; 7 bases align to TRBD1. The CDR3 has 13 amino acids. Per the germline V gene, CDR1 is GTSNPN and CDR2 is SVGIG (reference sequence). Germline trimming cut 7 bases from V and 6 bases from J; bases unmatched to any gene: 9. The CDR3 region has the DNA TGTGCCTATACGACAGGGCTCTCTCAGCCCCAGCATTTT. This translates into CAYTTGLSQPQHF.

CDR3 sequence (DNA): TGTGCCACCAGCAGAGATGGGACTTACGAGCAGTACTTC. Its protein is CATSRDGTYEQYF. The rearrangement links TRBV15 to TRBJ2-7, with D perhaps matching TRBD2 (6 bases). Germline CDR1 is LNHNV and CDR2 is YYDKDF (reference sequence). The CDR3 runs to 13 residues. The V end was cut by 0 bases, the J end by 4 bases, with 7 bases between. The whole variable domain, remainder taken from reference TRBV15 and TRBJ2-7, is DAMVIQNPRYQVTQFGKPVTLSCSQTLNHNVMYWYQQKSSQAPKLLFHYYDKDFNNEADTPDNFQSRRPNTSFCFLDIRSPGLGDTAMYLCATSRDGTYEQYFGPGTRLTVT.

The CDR3 nucleotides are TGTGCCAGCAGTGAAAGGAATATCCTAGCGGGGGGGTCCGGGGAGCTGTTTTTT. The encoded protein is CASSERNILAGGSGELFF. The genes are TRBV2 and TRBJ2-2, with 12 bases fitting TRBD2. The length of the CDR3 is 18 residues. The germline V gene encodes CDR1 SNHLY and CDR2 FYNNEI. With V trimmed by 2 bases and J by 6 bases, 10 bases remained unmatched.

This chain joins TRBV7-2 and TRBJ1-3; possible D gene TRBD1, 6 bases. V gave up 4 bases and J gave up 1 base, with 11 bases separating them. Germline CDR1 reads SGHTA; CDR2 reads FQGNSA. The CDR3 is 15 residues long. For the CDR3, the DNA is TGTGCCAGCAGCTCCTATGGACAGTCTGGAAACACCATATATTTT. Translated, it gives CASSSYGQSGNTIYF.

This chain joins TRBV29-1 and TRBJ2-7; D is possibly TRBD1 (5 bases). CDR1 is SQVTM and CDR2 is ANQGSEA in the germline V gene. Trimming removed 1 base at V and 2 bases at J, with 15 bases between. The CDR3 is 15 amino acids. CDR3 bases: TGCAGCGTTGAAGTATCTAGGGGAACCCCCTACGAGCAGTACTTC. Encoded protein: CSVEVSRGTPYEQYF.

By share of the sample, this clone is medium-sized (0.01 to 0.1%). The V call is TRBV7-9, the J call TRBJ1-4; D is ambiguous. The CDR3 length is 12 residues. Looked up from germline, CDR1 is SEHNR and CDR2 is FQNEAQ (reference sequence). The V end lost 5 bases, the J end lost 12 bases, and 13 bases lay between the germline ends. The CDR3 spells CASSLTPEELFF. Here the CDR3 DNA reads TGTGCCAGCAGCCTAACGCCGGAAGAACTGTTTTTT.

This clone was observed a few times. The chain combines TRBV11-2 with TRBJ2-5; D unresolved. The V gene lost 0 bases and the J gene lost 5 bases, with 10 bases spanning the gap. The CDR3 covers 14 residues. CDR1 SGHAT and CDR2 FQNNGV come from the germline V gene. The chain's CDR3 is CASSLERTMETQYF. CDR3 nucleotide sequence: TGTGCCAGCAGCTTAGAGCGGACCATGGAGACCCAGTACTTC.

This clone has a single count. This chain joins TRBV11-2 and TRBJ2-7; 7 nucleotides line up with TRBD1. In germline, CDR1 is SGHAT, CDR2 FQNNGV. The CDR3 sequence is 14 residues long. Trimming at V came to 6 bases and at J to 2 bases, leaving 7 bases not matched to a gene. The CDR3 here is CASSGTAHPYEQYF. For the CDR3, the DNA is TGTGCCAGCAGTGGGACAGCCCATCCCTACGAGCAGTACTTC.

This sequence joins TRBV19 and TRBJ1-1; possible D gene TRBD1, 5 bases. CDR3 length: 15 amino acids. V was pared by 7 bases and J by 2 bases, with 17 bases between. Germline V gives CDR1 LNHDA, CDR2 SQIVND (reference sequence). CDR3 nucleotides: TGTGCCAGTATATCCGACGGGGCCGCAAACACTGAAGCTTTCTTT. Translation gives CASISDGAANTEAFF.

The chain recombines TRBV19 with TRBJ2-2; possible D gene TRBD2, 5 bases. The germline CDR1 and CDR2 sequences are LNHDA and SQIVND (reference sequence). Trimming pared 5 bases from V and 4 bases from J, leaving 11 bases between. The CDR3 has 14 residues. Here the CDR3 DNA reads TGTGCCAGTAGTCGAGGGTCGGGCACCGGGGAGCTGTTTTTT. Translating it yields CASSRGSGTGELFF. The full variable domain, with the rest looked up from reference TRBV19 and TRBJ2-2, is DGGITQSPKYLFRKEGQNVTLSCEQNLNHDAMYWYRQDPGQGLRLIYYSQIVNDFQKGDIAEGYSVSREKKESFPLTVTSAQKNPTAFYLCASSRGSGTGELFFGEGSRLTVL.

This rearrangement joins TRBV7-3 to TRBJ2-7; TRBD2 agrees at 9 bases. The CDR3 has 15 residues. CDR1 and CDR2 from the germline V gene are SGHTA and FQGTGA. V lost 5 bases and J lost 3; bases outside the gene matches: 8. In DNA, the CDR3 is TGTGCCAGCAGCCAGGACCGGACTAGCGTCTACGAGCAGTACTTC. This gives the protein CASSQDRTSVYEQYF.

V gene TRBV6-1 combines with J gene TRBJ2-7; 9 nucleotides match TRBD2. CDR3 length: 14 amino acids. Trimming at V came to 3 bases and at J to 5 bases, leaving 5 bases not matched to a gene. Germline V lookup: CDR1 MNHNS, CDR2 SASEGT. CDR3 amino acids: CASSEFQRGDEQYF. Here the CDR3 DNA reads TGTGCCAGCAGTGAGTTCCAGCGGGGGGACGAGCAGTACTTC.

The chain uses TRBV7-2 and TRBJ2-7, with 9 bases identical to TRBD1. Germline V CDR1 and CDR2: SGHTA, FQGNSA. The ends lost 6 bases at V and 1 base at J; junction bases unmatched: 4. The length of the CDR3 is 14 residues. The CDR3 sequence is CASRPGQGSYEQYF. CDR3 DNA: TGTGCCAGCAGGCCGGGACAGGGATCCTACGAGCAGTACTTC.